This record concerns one T cell receptor beta chain sequence. What it recognizes is unknown. The data were taken from a study of T cells after posttransplantation cyclophosphamide. Study observations and caveats: Recipient CMV seropositivity and CMV reactivation strongly tracked TRB clonality. Donor CD8+ memory clones often dominated recipient blood repertoires at later times. TRB overlap between skin or GI tissue T cells and blood was limited.

On the day of bone marrow donation, the related graft donor provided peripheral blood. Trimming cost V 2 bases and J 7 bases; bases outside gene matches: 4. Per germline, CDR1 SGHNT and CDR2 YENEEA. The CDR3 extends over 14 amino acids. TCRdb keeps only in-frame clones here, not all; method: immunoSEQ multiplex PCR. The sample has about 36,000 clones, none seen only once. Sequenced: PBMCs. The gene calls are TRBV11-3 and TRBJ2-2; 7 nucleotides line up with TRBD1. This receptor was identified in a girl aged 10 to 17 in good health, CMV-negative, and a related stem cell transplant donor. Here the CDR3 DNA reads TGTGCCAGCAGCTTAAAGGGGGCAGTCGGGGAGCTGTTTTTT. Translation: CASSLKGAVGELFF. The variable domain in full, with the rest retrieved from reference TRBV11-3 and TRBJ2-2, is EAGVVQSPRYKIIEKKQPVAFWCNPISGHNTLYWYLQNLGQGPELLIRYENEEAVDDSQLPKDRFSAERLKGVDSTLKIQPAELGDSAVYLCASSLKGAVGELFFGEGSRLTVL.